A few counts support the clone carrying this TCR beta chain. Its antigen is still unknown. The entry originates in a study of cytomegalovirus exposure and HLA in healthy donors. General observations from the study: Roughly even sequencing depth across donors was the assumption behind the presence/absence analyses. Common viral pathogens (according to a later analysis) appeared linked to several of the most significant clusters. Sequences of the TCR beta chain were said to predict the HLA-A and HLA-B alleles of most subjects accurately.

The PCR made use of 60 Vbeta and 13 Jbeta primers. TCRdb's table, derived via immunoSEQ multiplex PCR, lists solely in-frame clones and lacks some. This repertoire shows around 200,000 clones, 70% found once; its top ten account for about 2.8%. CDR3 length equals 15 residues. V was clipped by 5 bases and J by 3 bases, with 16 bases between them. Per the germline V gene, CDR1 is SGHDT and CDR2 is YYEEEE. The rearrangement joins TRBV5-6 to TRBJ2-3; a possible D gene is TRBD2 (6 bases). The source of this sequence is a middle-aged man in good health and CMV-seropositive. The material sequenced was PBMCs. The CDR3 DNA reads as TGTGCCAGCAGAACCTCCGTGGGGGGAACAGATACGCAGTATTTT. It specifies CASRTSVGGTDTQYF.